Listed here are 13 T cell receptor beta chains from one sample, sequenced in a study of Graves' ophthalmopathy and Graves' hyperthyroidism. TCR beta CDR3 regions were amplified from RNA transcripts. Scientists carried out first-round RT-PCR using HTBI primers and then a second-round multiplex PCR. Using its own MiXCR run on the multiplex PCR reads, TCRdb lists one record per CDR3 protein. This table holds about 740,000 distinct CDR3 sequences, roughly 40% found once. Sequencing input: peripheral blood. Receptors originate from an adult man with Graves' ophthalmopathy.

This rearrangement joins TRBV15 to TRBJ1-1, with D possibly being TRBD1 (6 bases). This CDR3 is built from 19 residues. CDR1 is LNHNV, CDR2 YYDKDF, per germline (reference sequence). With 1 base removed from V and 1 base from J, the gap between germline ends came to 22 bases. DNA of the CDR3: TGTGCCACCAGCAGAGCAATAGGACAGAGGGGACTGACGAACACTGAAGCTTTCTTT. This translates into CATSRAIGQRGLTNTEAFF.

The table lists this clonotype with many counts. V and J are TRBV14 and TRBJ1-4; no clear D. Deletions cut 5 bases from V and 4 bases from J, with 2 bases between. The length of the CDR3 is 11 residues. Germline V gene lookup returns CDR1 SGHDN and CDR2 FVKESK. CDR3 sequence: CASSDNEKLFF. As DNA, the CDR3 is TGTGCCAGCAGCGATAATGAAAAACTGTTTTTT.

The rearrangement uses TRBV15 and TRBJ1-2, with 8 bases fitting TRBD1. CDR3 length equals 14 residues. V trimming: 1 base; J trimming: 6 bases; junction bases outside the gene matches: 4. Germline V CDR1 and CDR2: LNHNV, YYDKDF (reference sequence). The CDR3 DNA follows: TGTGCCACCAGCAGAGCTGGGACAGGCAATGGCTACACCTTC. It encodes CATSRAGTGNGYTF.

This clonotype was counted only a few times. The CDR3 nucleotides are TGTGCCAGCAGCCGACATCTTAGCGGGAGGGCCTACGAGCAGTACTTC. Its protein product is CASSRHLSGRAYEQYF. The chain uses TRBV7-9 and TRBJ2-7; 11 bases fit TRBD2. V trimming: 5 bases; J trimming: 2 bases; junction bases outside the gene matches: 8. The CDR3 totals 16 residues. Germline V CDR1 and CDR2: SEHNR, FQNEAQ (reference sequence). The whole variable domain, remainder taken from reference TRBV7-9 and TRBJ2-7, is DTGVSQNPRHKITKRGQNVTFRCDPISEHNRLYWYRQTLGQGPEFLTYFQNEAQLEKSRLLSDRFSAERPKGSFSTLEIQRTEQGDSAMYLCASSRHLSGRAYEQYFGPGTRLTVT.

The chain links TRBV10-3 to TRBJ2-1; TRBD1 aligns across 7 bases. The CDR3 consists of 14 residues. Germline CDR1 ENHRY, CDR2 SYGVKD. The V and J ends lost 10 bases and 5 bases, in that order; junction bases with no gene match: 11. The CDR3 bases are TGTGCCACTGAACAGGGGACGAAGAACAATGAGCAGTTCTTC. As protein: CATEQGTKNNEQFF.

The rearrangement joins TRBV7-2 to TRBJ1-5; TRBD1 might be the D (6 bases). The V end lost 3 bases, the J end lost 0 bases, and 12 bases lay between the germline ends. Germline CDR1 SGHTA, CDR2 FQGNSA. CDR3 length: 16 residues. CDR3 bases: TGTGCCAGCAGCTTGAACCAGGGGATTAGCAATCAGCCCCAGCATTTT. It encodes CASSLNQGISNQPQHF.

The J gene is TRBJ2-7, the V gene TRBV9; 9 positions agree with TRBD2. CDR1 and CDR2 from the germline V gene are SGDLS and YYNGEE. The CDR3 totals 16 residues. J lost 1 base, V lost 0 bases, and 5 bases had no gene match. As DNA, the CDR3 is TGTGCCAGCAGCGTAGATTCAGCGGGAGGATCCTACGAGCAGTACTTC. Translated: CASSVDSAGGSYEQYF.

This clonotype was detected once. This may be a read error, as it is one base from a much larger clone. J is TRBJ2-2 and V is TRBV29-1; weak D call: TRBD2 (6 bases). Per the germline V gene, CDR1 is SQVTM and CDR2 is ANQGSEA. This CDR3 is 13 amino acids long. The CDR3 coding sequence is TGCAGCGTTGAAGATAAGAACACCGGGGGGCTGTTTTTT. It encodes CSVEDKNTGGLFF.

The chain employs TRBV7-2 and TRBJ2-5; D remains unclear. This CDR3 contains 16 residues. Germline V gene sequence: CDR1 SGHTA, CDR2 FQGNSA. V was trimmed by 3 bases and J by 4 bases, leaving 18 bases between them. Here the CDR3 reads CASSLGRRPALETQYF. The CDR3 DNA is TGTGCCAGCAGCTTGGGCAGGCGGCCGGCGCTAGAGACCCAGTACTTC.

This clonotype was found a few times. The rearrangement uses TRBV7-9 and TRBJ2-5, with a tentative D call TRBD2 (6 bases). The CDR3 has 15 amino acids. The V end was cut by 3 bases, the J end by 4 bases, with 15 bases between. Germline loops: CDR1 SEHNR, CDR2 FQNEAQ (reference sequence). The DNA of the CDR3 is TGTGCCAGCAGCTTGGGTACGGAGGGGTTAGAGACCCAGTACTTC. This sequence encodes CASSLGTEGLETQYF.

V usage is TRBV10-3 and J usage is TRBJ2-5; 10 bases line up with TRBD2. CDR3 length equals 14 residues. Losses at the gene ends were 3 bases for V and 5 bases for J; bases not matched to a gene: 3. The germline gives CDR1 ENHRY, CDR2 SYGVKD. CDR3 residues: CAISEAGGHETQYF. CDR3 DNA sequence: TGTGCCATCAGTGAAGCGGGGGGGCACGAGACCCAGTACTTC.

The table lists this clonotype with a few counts. J is TRBJ1-2 and V is TRBV5-6, with D uncertain. V lost 2 bases and J lost 4, with 9 bases in between. Germline V CDR1 and CDR2: SGHDT, YYEEEE. The length of the CDR3 is 13 residues. The DNA for the CDR3 is TGTGCCAGCAGCTTCCGGGTTCCCTATGGCTACACCTTC. It encodes CASSFRVPYGYTF.

This clonotype was counted only a few times. The rearrangement uses TRBV7-9 and TRBJ2-7; a possible D gene is TRBD1 (6 bases). The V end was cut by 2 bases, the J end by 2 bases, with 13 bases between. The CDR3 is 15 amino acids. Germline-derived CDR1 and CDR2 are SEHNR and FQNEAQ (reference sequence). The DNA of the CDR3 is TGTGCCAGCAGCTTATGGTACCAGGGGACCTACGAGCAGTACTTC. It yields the protein CASSLWYQGTYEQYF. Using reference TRBV7-9 and TRBJ2-7 for the parts outside the CDR3, the full variable domain is DTGVSQNPRHKITKRGQNVTFRCDPISEHNRLYWYRQTLGQGPEFLTYFQNEAQLEKSRLLSDRFSAERPKGSFSTLEIQRTEQGDSAMYLCASSLWYQGTYEQYFGPGTRLTVT.